Ten or more counts support the clone carrying this TCR beta chain. Antigen specificity is unknown. Between the trimmed V and J ends, which lost 3 bases and 5 bases, there was a span of 11 bases. Germline V gene data show CDR1 as LNHNV and CDR2 as YYDKDF (reference sequence). The CDR3 length is 14 residues. The TCR beta cDNA libraries contained unique molecular identifiers. The authors obtained 500,000 or so cDNA molecules from roughly 1 to 10 million T cells. TCRdb re-derived calls from the PCR reads in MiXCR, one entry per CDR3 protein. The sample consists of over 150,000 distinct CDR3 sequences, approximately 31% of them appearing once. This specimen belongs to a study of post-analysis software for immune sequencing data. About the research overall: The cohort encompassed relapsing-remitting, secondary progressive and progressive-relapsing multiple sclerosis disease courses. General study findings and limits: Versus controls, multiple sclerosis patients showed significantly lower diversity (normalized Chao1). Relative to controls, patients had a few TRBV segments at higher frequency, with TRBV5-6, TRBV5-1 and TRBV20-1 among these.

The chain is built from TRBV15 and TRBJ1-5, with a weak D call TRBD1 (5 bases). The sequenced material came from blood. This TCR derives from a girl aged 5-17 years with multiple sclerosis. The CDR3 nucleotides are TGTGCCACCAGCAGCCTCGGAGGGGATCAGCCCCAGCATTTT. Translation: CATSSLGGDQPQHF.